The present T cell receptor beta chain was sequenced within a study of PD-L1 blockade in urothelial cancer. Overall study context: Patients arrived having already received 0 to 3 prior chemotherapy regimens.

Libraries were prepared by immunoSEQ multiplex PCR; TCRdb keeps only in-frame clonotypes and omits some of them. Of about 95,000 clones in the sample, 87% are singletons; the top ten hold 2% to 2.5%. Time point indicated: pretreatment peripheral blood. CDR3 length equals 12 residues. V was cut by 3 bases and J by 5 bases, with 5 bases left in between. Germline assignment: CDR1 LNHDA and CDR2 SQIVND (reference sequence). The receptor's source is a man between 60 and 75 years old with urothelial cancer. The chain recombines TRBV19 with TRBJ1-5; D gene unclear. Sample: PBMCs, taken around atezolizumab (anti-PD-L1) treatment. The CDR3 is CASSIRDQPQHF. The CDR3, as DNA: TGTGCCAGTAGTATTCGGGATCAGCCCCAGCATTTT.